The sequence of this T cell receptor (beta chain) was determined in a study of blood T cells in healthy people across ages (dated by TCRdb to the mid-2010s). At the level of the whole study: Template switching captured roughly one uniquely barcoded TCR beta cDNA molecule per two T cells in model experiments. Donors of different ages were randomly distributed across sequencing lanes to avoid experimental bias. Using deep sequencing normalized with unique cDNA molecular identifiers, the study measured how TCR beta repertoire diversity changes with age. Donors were grouped into four age groups: young (average roughly 17 years), middle-aged (39), aged (over 55) and long-lived (approximately 78). The study analyzed two additional independent replicas of 1 million unique cDNA reads from the same blood draw for two donors, one aged 18 to 30 and one aged 80 or older. General study outcomes and caveats: The percentage of naive T cells measured by flow cytometry correlated strongly with observed TCR beta diversity. Bulk unsorted PBMC profiling prevented conclusive comparison of naive and antigen-experienced compartments. Because donor CMV infection status was unknown, age-related changes in expanded clonotypes were potentially confounded. Compared with the aged group, the long-lived group had more naive CD4+ T cells, fewer expanded clones and increased TCR diversity, suggesting age selection. As age increased, observed TCR beta diversity per million T cells dropped in a roughly linear way, and a significant reduction was already evident by age approximately 40. Total diversity estimates from one million sequenced T cells were considered lower bounds and underestimates.

The library was obtained by 5' RACE. TCRdb lists the instrument as Illumina HiSeq 2500. A second PCR of about 6 to 12 cycles was performed with a sample-barcoded 5' primer and a J-beta primer mix. A template-switch 5' adaptor carrying 12 random nucleotides introduced a unique molecular identifier onto each TCR beta cDNA molecule. Each sample yielded at least 2.5 million CDR3-containing paired-end reads. First-strand cDNA was synthesized from all RNA with the Mint cDNA synthesis kit, primed by a TRBC-specific oligonucleotide. Following uracil-DNA glycosylase treatment, all cDNA underwent a first 18-cycle PCR with the universal primers M1SS and BC2_uni_R. From the authors' description of their analysis: For normalization, 1 million high-quality reads were randomly selected from each sample, with every read carrying a distinct molecular identifier. Reads with shared molecular identifiers were discarded instead of being binned into consensus sequences. MiTCR, run with a Q25 quality threshold and the strictest error-elimination algorithm, handled CDR3 identification, clonotype clustering and error correction. A nonparametric unseen species model with Euler transformation was used to estimate a lower bound on total TCR beta diversity. TCRdb reworked the public reads: Q25 trimming with fastp, MiXCR clone assembly, productive beta chains retained. For every CDR3 protein sequence, its rows merge into one entry that carries the most common genes and DNA. For this entry, the V and J calls and clone size follow TCRdb and not the study's own pipeline. For this sample there are about 1,400,000 distinct CDR3 sequences; 45% to 70% appear just once. Roughly 7% of the sample is held by the ten biggest clonotypes.

Deletion took 3 bases off V and 8 bases off J, with a span of 10 bases between the germline ends. The CDR3 covers 12 residues, taking in both the cysteine and the phenylalanine. Just CDR3 DNA is preserved here, 36 bases in frame from base 1. CDR1 and CDR2 are read off the germline V gene as MGHDK and SYGVNS. With respect to this clonotype: Its antigen remains undetermined. No base-level quality is on record; no much larger clone is a single base apart.

The donors were under 40 Caucasian individuals from Russia, aged roughly 6 to 100 years, who were systemically healthy. About 10 milliliters of peripheral blood were collected from each donor into EDTA-treated Vacutainer tubes. Ficoll-Paque density-gradient centrifugation was used to isolate PBMCs, with at least 7 million per sample. Total RNA, at least 6 micrograms per sample, was extracted from PBMCs with Trizol reagent. For every donor, an aliquot of PBMCs went through flow cytometry to measure the percentages of naive CD45RAhigh/CD27high T cells. The receptor was derived from a man in his late teens or twenties in good health. The sample was blood. The chain is encoded by TRBV25-1 joined to TRBJ1-2; a confident D gene designation cannot be given. CDR3 loop: CASSDDFGGYTF. The sequenced DNA: TGTGCCAGCAGTGATGATTTCGGGGGCTACACCTTC.